The entry below gives a single TCR beta chain sequence along with its context. PCR used 60 Vbeta primers and 13 Jbeta primers. The data were produced by immunoSEQ multiplex PCR, yet TCRdb's version contains in-frame clones alone and is incomplete. Of about 140,000 clones listed, over 70% are singletons. This record comes from a study of cytomegalovirus exposure and HLA in healthy donors. Overall study context: Earlier, 100 million to 120 million unique TCR beta sequences were recovered from approximately 200 million T cells by an analysis.

V was clipped by 1 base and J by 0 bases, with 10 bases between them. CDR1 and CDR2 from the germline V gene are SEHNR and FQNEAQ (reference sequence). The CDR3 runs 16 residues. The TCR originated in a male donor in good health and CMV-seronegative. The chain employs TRBV7-9 and TRBJ1-3; the D gene is possibly TRBD1 (6 bases). Sequencing was performed on PBMCs. The CDR3: CASSLGTAISGNTIYF. The CDR3 DNA sequence: TGTGCCAGCAGCTTAGGGACAGCTATCTCTGGAAACACCATATATTTT.